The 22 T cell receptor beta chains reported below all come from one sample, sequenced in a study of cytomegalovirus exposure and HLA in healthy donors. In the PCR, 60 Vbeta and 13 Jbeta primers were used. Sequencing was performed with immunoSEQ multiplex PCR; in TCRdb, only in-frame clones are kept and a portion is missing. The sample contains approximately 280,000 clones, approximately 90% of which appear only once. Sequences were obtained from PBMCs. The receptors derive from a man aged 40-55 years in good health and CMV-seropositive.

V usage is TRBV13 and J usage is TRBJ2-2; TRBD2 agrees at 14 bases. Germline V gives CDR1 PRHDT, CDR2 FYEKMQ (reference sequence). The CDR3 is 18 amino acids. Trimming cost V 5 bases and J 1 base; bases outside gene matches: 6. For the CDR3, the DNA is TGTGCCAGCAGCCTCGAAGGACTAGCGGGAGGGAACACCGGGGAGCTGTTTTTT. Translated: CASSLEGLAGGNTGELFF.

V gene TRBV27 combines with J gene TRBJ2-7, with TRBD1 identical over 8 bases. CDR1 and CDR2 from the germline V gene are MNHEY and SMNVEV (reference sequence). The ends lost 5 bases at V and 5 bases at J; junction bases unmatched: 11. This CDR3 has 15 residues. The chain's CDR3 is CASSPEQGVVNEQYF. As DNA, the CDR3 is TGTGCCAGCAGTCCCGAACAGGGGGTCGTGAACGAGCAGTACTTC.

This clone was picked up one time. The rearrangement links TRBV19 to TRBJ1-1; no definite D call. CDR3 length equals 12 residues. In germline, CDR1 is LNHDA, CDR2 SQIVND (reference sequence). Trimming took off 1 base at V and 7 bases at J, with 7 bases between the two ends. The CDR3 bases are TGTGCCAGTAGTATAGGACATTATGAAGCTTTCTTT. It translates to CASSIGHYEAFF.

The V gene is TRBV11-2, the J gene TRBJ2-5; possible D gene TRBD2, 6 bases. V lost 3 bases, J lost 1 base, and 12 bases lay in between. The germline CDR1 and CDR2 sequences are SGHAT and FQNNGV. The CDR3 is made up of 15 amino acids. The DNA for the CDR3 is TGTGCCAGCAGCTTGGGAGCGGGCGCCCAAGAGACCCAGTACTTC. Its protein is CASSLGAGAQETQYF. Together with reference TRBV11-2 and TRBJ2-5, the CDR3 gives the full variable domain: EAGVAQSPRYKIIEKRQSVAFWCNPISGHATLYWYQQILGQGPKLLIQFQNNGVVDDSQLPKDRFSAERLKGVDSTLKIQPAKLEDSAVYLCASSLGAGAQETQYFGPGTRLLVL.

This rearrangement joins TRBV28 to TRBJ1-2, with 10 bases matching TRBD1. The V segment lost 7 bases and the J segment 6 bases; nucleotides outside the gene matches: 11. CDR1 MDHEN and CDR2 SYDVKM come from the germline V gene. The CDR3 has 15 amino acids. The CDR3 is CASTFRDRGWNGYTF. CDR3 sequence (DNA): TGTGCCAGCACCTTTCGGGACAGGGGTTGGAATGGCTACACCTTC.

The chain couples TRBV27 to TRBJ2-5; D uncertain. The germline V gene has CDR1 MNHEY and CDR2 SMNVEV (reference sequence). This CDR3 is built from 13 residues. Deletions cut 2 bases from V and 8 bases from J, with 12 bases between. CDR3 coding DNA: TGTGCCAGCAGTTTACTTGGTGAACATACCCAGTACTTC. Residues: CASSLLGEHTQYF.

The CDR3 coding sequence is TGTGCCAGCAGCTTGGTCCAGAACTACGAGCAGTACTTC. As protein: CASSLVQNYEQYF. The V and J genes are TRBV5-4 and TRBJ2-5; D unresolved. The J call may be incorrect, as the DNA end agrees better with TRBJ2-7. From germline, CDR1 is SGHNT and CDR2 YYREEE (reference sequence). There are 13 residues in the CDR3.

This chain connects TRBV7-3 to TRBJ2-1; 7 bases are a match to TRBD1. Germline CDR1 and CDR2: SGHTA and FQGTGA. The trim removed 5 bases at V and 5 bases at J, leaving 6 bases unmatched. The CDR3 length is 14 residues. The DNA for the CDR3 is TGTGCCAGCAGCCCTACCAGGGGGAACAATGAGCAGTTCTTC. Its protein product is CASSPTRGNNEQFF. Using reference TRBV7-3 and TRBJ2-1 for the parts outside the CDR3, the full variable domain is GAGVSQTPSNKVTEKGKYVELRCDPISGHTALYWYRQSLGQGPEFLIYFQGTGAADDSGLPNDRFFAVRPEGSVSTLKIQRTERGDSAVYLCASSPTRGNNEQFFGPGTRLTVL.

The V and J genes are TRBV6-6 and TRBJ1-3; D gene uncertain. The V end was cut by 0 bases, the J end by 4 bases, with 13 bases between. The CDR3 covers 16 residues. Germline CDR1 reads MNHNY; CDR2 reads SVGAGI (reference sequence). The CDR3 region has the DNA TGTGCCAGCAGTTACTCTTCGACACATCCAGGAAACACCATATATTTT. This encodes CASSYSSTHPGNTIYF.

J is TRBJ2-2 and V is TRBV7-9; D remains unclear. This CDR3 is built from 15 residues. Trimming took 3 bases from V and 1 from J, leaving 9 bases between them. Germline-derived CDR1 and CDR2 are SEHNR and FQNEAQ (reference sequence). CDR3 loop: CASSFRGVNTGELFF. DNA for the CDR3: TGTGCCAGCAGCTTTCGAGGAGTGAACACCGGGGAGCTGTTTTTT. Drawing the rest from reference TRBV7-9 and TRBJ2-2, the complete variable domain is DTGVSQNPRHKITKRGQNVTFRCDPISEHNRLYWYRQTLGQGPEFLTYFQNEAQLEKSRLLSDRFSAERPKGSFSTLEIQRTEQGDSAMYLCASSFRGVNTGELFFGEGSRLTVL.

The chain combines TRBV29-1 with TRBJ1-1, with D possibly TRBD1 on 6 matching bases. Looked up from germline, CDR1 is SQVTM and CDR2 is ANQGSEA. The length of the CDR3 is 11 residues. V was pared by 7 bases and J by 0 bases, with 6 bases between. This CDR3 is CSGTVNTEAFF. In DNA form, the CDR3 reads TGCAGCGGGACAGTGAACACTGAAGCTTTCTTT.

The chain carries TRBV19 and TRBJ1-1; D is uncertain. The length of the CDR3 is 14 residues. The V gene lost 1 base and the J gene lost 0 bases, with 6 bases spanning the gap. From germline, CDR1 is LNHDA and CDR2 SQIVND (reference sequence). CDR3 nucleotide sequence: TGTGCCAGTAGTATAGCGGGGATGAACACTGAAGCTTTCTTT. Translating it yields CASSIAGMNTEAFF.

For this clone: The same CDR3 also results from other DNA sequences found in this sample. This CDR3 reads CASSRDRKNTEAFF. Here the CDR3 DNA reads TGTGCCAGCTCACGGGACAGGAAGAACACTGAAGCTTTCTTT. J is TRBJ1-1 and V is TRBV18; 8 nucleotides match TRBD1. The CDR3 is 14 residues long. V dropped 4 bases and J dropped 1; count of bases not matched to a gene: 2. Germline assignment: CDR1 KGHSH and CDR2 LQKENI.

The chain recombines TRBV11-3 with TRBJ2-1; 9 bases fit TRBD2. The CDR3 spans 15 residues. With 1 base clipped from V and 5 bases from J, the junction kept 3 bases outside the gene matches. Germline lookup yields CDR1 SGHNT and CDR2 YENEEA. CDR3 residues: CASSLVAGAHNEQFF. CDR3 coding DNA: TGTGCCAGCAGCTTAGTAGCGGGAGCCCACAATGAGCAGTTCTTC.

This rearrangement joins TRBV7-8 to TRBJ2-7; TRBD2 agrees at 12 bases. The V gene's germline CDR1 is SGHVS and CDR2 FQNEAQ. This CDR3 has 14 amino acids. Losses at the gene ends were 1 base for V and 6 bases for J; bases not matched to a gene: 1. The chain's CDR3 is CASSLGTSGTEQYF. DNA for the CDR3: TGTGCCAGCAGCTTAGGGACTAGCGGGACCGAGCAGTACTTC.

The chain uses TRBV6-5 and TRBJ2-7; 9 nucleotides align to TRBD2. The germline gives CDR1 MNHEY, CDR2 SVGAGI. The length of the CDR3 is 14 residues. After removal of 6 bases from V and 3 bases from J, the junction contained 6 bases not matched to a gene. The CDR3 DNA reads TGTGCCAGCAGCGTAGCGGGAGAAGTCTACGAGCAGTACTTC. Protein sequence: CASSVAGEVYEQYF.

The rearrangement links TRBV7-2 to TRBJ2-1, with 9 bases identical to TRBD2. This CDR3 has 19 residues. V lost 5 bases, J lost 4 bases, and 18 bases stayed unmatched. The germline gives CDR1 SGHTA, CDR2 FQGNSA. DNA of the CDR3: TGTGCCAGCAGCCTCAGCACCAGCCTAGCGGGGATGGAGTACAATGAGCAGTTCTTC. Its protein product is CASSLSTSLAGMEYNEQFF. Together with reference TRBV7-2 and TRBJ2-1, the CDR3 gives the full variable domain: GAGVSQSPSNKVTEKGKDVELRCDPISGHTALYWYRQSLGQGLEFLIYFQGNSAPDKSGLPSDRFSAERTGGSVSTLTIQRTQQEDSAVYLCASSLSTSLAGMEYNEQFFGPGTRLTVL.

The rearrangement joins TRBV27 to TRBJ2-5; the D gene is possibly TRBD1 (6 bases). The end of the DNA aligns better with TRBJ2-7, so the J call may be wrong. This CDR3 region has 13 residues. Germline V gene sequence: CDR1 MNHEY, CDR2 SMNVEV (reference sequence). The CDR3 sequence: CASSLGRGHEQYF. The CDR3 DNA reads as TGTGCCAGCAGTTTAGGCAGGGGCCACGAGCAGTACTTC.

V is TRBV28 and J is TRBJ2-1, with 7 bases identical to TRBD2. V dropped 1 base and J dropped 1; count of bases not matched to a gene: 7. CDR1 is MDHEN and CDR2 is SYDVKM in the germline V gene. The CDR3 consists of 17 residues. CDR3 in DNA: TGTGCCAGCAGTTTATTGGTGGGGGGGGATTCCTACAATGAGCAGTTCTTC. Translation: CASSLLVGGDSYNEQFF.

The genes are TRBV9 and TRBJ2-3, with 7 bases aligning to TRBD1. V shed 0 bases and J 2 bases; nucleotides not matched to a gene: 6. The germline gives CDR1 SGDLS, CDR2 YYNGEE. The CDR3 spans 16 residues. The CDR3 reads CASSVGSGGNTDTQYF. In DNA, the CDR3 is TGTGCCAGCAGCGTAGGGTCAGGGGGAAACACAGATACGCAGTATTTT.

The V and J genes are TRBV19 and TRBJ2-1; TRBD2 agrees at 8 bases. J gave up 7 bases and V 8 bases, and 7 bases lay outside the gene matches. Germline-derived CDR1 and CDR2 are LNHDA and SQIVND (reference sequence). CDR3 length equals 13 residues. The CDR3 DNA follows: TGTGCCAGTCGAAGCGGGAGTTTGAATGAGCAGTTCTTC. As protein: CASRSGSLNEQFF.

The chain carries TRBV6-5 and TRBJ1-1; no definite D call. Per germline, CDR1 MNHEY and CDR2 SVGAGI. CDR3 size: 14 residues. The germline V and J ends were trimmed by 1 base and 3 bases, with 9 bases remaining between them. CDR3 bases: TGTGCCAGCAGTTACTTCGAGTCGGACACTGAAGCTTTCTTT. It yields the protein CASSYFESDTEAFF.